Reported below is one T cell receptor beta chain. Its antigen is undetermined. The CDR3 runs to 14 residues. V lost 7 bases, J lost 3 bases, and 15 bases lay in between. The V gene's germline CDR1 is MGHRA and CDR2 YSYEKL. This entry is derived from a study of blood T cells in healthy people across ages. Overall study results and limits: The long-lived group displayed more naive CD4+ cells, plus higher diversity, than the aged donors did.

A second PCR, run for about 7 to 11 cycles, used a sample-barcoded 5' primer plus a J-beta primer mix. Template switching added a 12-random-nucleotide identifier to every cDNA molecule. Samples each returned at least 2.5 million CDR3-containing paired-end reads. TCRdb itself ran the 5' RACE reads through MiXCR, one entry per CDR3 protein. Of about 640,000 distinct CDR3 sequences listed, 45% to 65% are singletons. V gene TRBV4-1 combines with J gene TRBJ1-2; D is possibly TRBD1 (5 bases). Material: blood. This receptor was taken from a man aged 55 to 70 in good health. The CDR3 sequence is CASNQGPTDYGYTF. CDR3 DNA sequence: TGCGCCAGCAATCAGGGCCCCACCGACTATGGCTACACCTTC.